These 28 T cell receptor beta chains were sequenced from one sample in a study of T cell responses to AZD1222 COVID-19 vaccine. Sequencing used immunoSEQ multiplex PCR; TCRdb keeps in-frame clones, though not all of them. The table shows 140,000 to 150,000 clones, with about 90% occurring only once. Material: peripheral blood, obtained on day 0 of MenACWY control vaccination. These receptors all come from an adult in good health.

This clone was observed a single time. The chain uses TRBV5-1 and TRBJ2-3; weak D call: TRBD2 (6 bases). The ends were cut back, 1 base at V and 2 bases at J, with 8 bases in the middle. The CDR3 is made up of 14 amino acids. Germline V gene lookup returns CDR1 SGHRS and CDR2 YFSETQ. This chain's CDR3 is CASSLWGLTDTQYF. The CDR3 DNA reads as TGCGCCAGCAGCTTGTGGGGACTCACAGATACGCAGTATTTT.

The rearrangement uses TRBV20-1 and TRBJ2-7; TRBD2 aligns across 7 bases. The length of the CDR3 is 11 residues. The junction had 1 base not matched to a gene; V was cut back by 6 bases and J by 2 bases. Germline values: CDR1 DFQATT, CDR2 SNEGSKA (reference sequence). CDR3 in amino acids: CSAGGTYEQYF. As DNA, the CDR3 is TGCAGTGCCGGGGGGACCTACGAGCAGTACTTC.

The chain is built from TRBV7-2 and TRBJ1-2; the match to TRBD1 covers 8 bases. V lost 5 bases to trimming and J lost 8 bases; unmatched junction nucleotides: 13. Germline values: CDR1 SGHTA, CDR2 FQGNSA. The CDR3 is 15 residues long. The CDR3: CASSLLSTGERGYTF. In DNA form, the CDR3 reads TGTGCCAGCAGCCTACTATCGACAGGGGAGAGGGGCTACACCTTC.

The rearrangement joins TRBV11-3 to TRBJ2-3; D is possibly TRBD1 (5 bases). The CDR3 consists of 12 residues. The V end was cut by 6 bases, the J end by 7 bases, with 11 bases between. The germline V gene encodes CDR1 SGHNT and CDR2 YENEEA. The CDR3 DNA reads as TGTGCCAGCAGTTCGACAGCCAATACGCAGTATTTT. Amino acids: CASSSTANTQYF.

The chain employs TRBV27 and TRBJ2-5; weak D call: TRBD1 (7 bases). CDR1 is MNHEY and CDR2 is SMNVEV in the germline V gene (reference sequence). V was shortened by 6 bases and J by 3 bases, with 14 bases between the two germline ends. The CDR3 has 14 residues. As DNA, the CDR3 is TGTGCCAGCAGGCGGGACAGCGGCGAAGAGACCCAGTACTTC. Translation gives CASRRDSGEETQYF.

The table lists this clone with many counts. CDR3 bases: TGTGCCAGCAGTAAACAGGGGGCTGGCAATCAGCCCCAGCATTTT. It specifies CASSKQGAGNQPQHF. V gene TRBV27 combines with J gene TRBJ1-5; the match to TRBD1 covers 9 bases. CDR3 length: 15 amino acids. Per germline, CDR1 MNHEY and CDR2 SMNVEV (reference sequence). J gave up 2 bases and V 5 bases, and 4 bases lay outside the gene matches.

This chain uses TRBV3-1 (or the pseudogene TRBV3-2) with TRBJ1-6; 8 bases line up with TRBD1. The CDR3 has 17 amino acids. V dropped 5 bases and J dropped 6; count of bases not matched to a gene: 12. In germline, CDR1 is LGHDT, CDR2 YNNKEL (reference sequence). The CDR3 sequence: CASSSGGLRLVNSPLHF. CDR3 bases: TGTGCCAGCAGCTCAGGGGGCCTAAGACTAGTTAATTCACCCCTCCACTTT.

The chain uses TRBV6-2 or TRBV6-3 and TRBJ1-2; no reliable D call. CDR1 is MNHEY, CDR2 SVGEGT, per germline. CDR3 length equals 16 residues. Trimming took 0 bases from V and 1 from J, leaving 12 bases between them. In nucleotides, the CDR3 is TGTGCCAGCAGTTACTCGAGGGCACATCATAACTATGGCTACACCTTC. Translated, it gives CASSYSRAHHNYGYTF.

The chain couples TRBV9 to TRBJ2-7; 7 nucleotides agree with TRBD2. The length of the CDR3 is 15 residues. From germline, CDR1 is SGDLS and CDR2 YYNGEE. J lost 3 bases, V lost 0 bases, and 6 bases had no gene match. The CDR3 loop reads CASSVGGLAVYEQYF. The CDR3 DNA is TGTGCCAGCAGCGTAGGAGGGCTAGCGGTCTACGAGCAGTACTTC.

The chain carries TRBV27 and TRBJ1-2; the D gene is possibly TRBD1 (5 bases). This CDR3 spans 17 amino acids. V lost 0 bases and J 2 bases, leaving 16 bases between the germline ends. CDR1 and CDR2 from the germline V gene are MNHEY and SMNVEV (reference sequence). CDR3 nucleotides: TGTGCCAGCAGTTTATCGGGGGAAGGCAGACGGAACTATGGCTACACCTTC. As protein: CASSLSGEGRRNYGYTF.

J is TRBJ1-4 and V is TRBV6-6, with 8 bases identical to TRBD1. V lost 5 bases to trimming and J lost 3 bases; unmatched junction nucleotides: 11. CDR3 length equals 17 residues. Germline V CDR1 and CDR2: MNHNY, SVGAGI (reference sequence). The CDR3 spells CASSPGSLTGANEKLFF. In DNA form, the CDR3 reads TGTGCCAGCAGTCCCGGAAGTTTGACAGGGGCTAATGAAAAACTGTTTTTT.

The V call is TRBV19, the J call TRBJ1-3, with TRBD1 identical over 8 bases. Germline lookup yields CDR1 LNHDA and CDR2 SQIVND (reference sequence). This CDR3 has 14 residues. Losses at the gene ends were 7 bases for V and 7 bases for J; bases not matched to a gene: 9. CDR3 nucleotides: TGTGCCAGTACCCCCCCGGACAGGGCGAACACCATATATTTT. It encodes CASTPPDRANTIYF.

The chain combines TRBV2 with TRBJ1-2; 7 bases are a match to TRBD1. Germline V gives CDR1 SNHLY, CDR2 FYNNEI. The junction had 5 bases not matched to a gene; V was cut back by 2 bases and J by 8 bases. The CDR3 length is 13 residues. CDR3 protein: CASSEQQGRGYTF. The CDR3 DNA is TGTGCCAGCAGTGAACAACAGGGGAGAGGCTACACCTTC.

J is TRBJ1-5 and V is TRBV7-3; D might be TRBD1 (6 bases). From germline, CDR1 is SGHTA and CDR2 FQGTGA. CDR3 length: 15 residues. V gave up 3 bases and J gave up 1 base, with 10 bases separating them. The CDR3 DNA reads TGTGCCAGCAGCTTCCGGGACACCAGCAATCAGCCCCAGCATTTT. As protein: CASSFRDTSNQPQHF.

This chain connects TRBV2 to TRBJ1-4; 7 bases map to TRBD1. This CDR3 is 14 amino acids long. V lost 0 bases to trimming and J lost 7 bases; unmatched junction nucleotides: 2. Germline lookup yields CDR1 SNHLY and CDR2 FYNNEI. This CDR3 reads CASSEAGGGEKLFF. CDR3 DNA: TGTGCCAGCAGTGAAGCAGGGGGCGGTGAAAAACTGTTTTTT.

This clone was seen more than once but under ten times. The genes are TRBV2 and TRBJ1-5; no definite D call. CDR1 SNHLY and CDR2 FYNNEI come from the germline V gene. Trimming cost V 2 bases and J 4 bases, with 12 bases left between them. The CDR3 has 15 residues. The CDR3 loop is CASSEPVRHNQPQHF. The CDR3 nucleotides are TGTGCCAGCAGTGAACCGGTCAGGCATAATCAGCCCCAGCATTTT.

V is TRBV19 and J is TRBJ1-5; D perhaps matches TRBD1 (6 bases). Trimming took off 8 bases at V and 3 bases at J, with 14 bases between the two ends. Germline assignment: CDR1 LNHDA and CDR2 SQIVND (reference sequence). The CDR3 contains 14 residues. The CDR3 loop reads CASGQRGANQPQHF. Here the CDR3 DNA reads TGTGCCAGTGGTCAGAGGGGGGCCAATCAGCCCCAGCATTTT.

The chain combines TRBV7-2 with TRBJ2-1; 13 bases agree with TRBD2. Germline CDR1 SGHTA, CDR2 FQGNSA. V trimming: 5 bases; J trimming: 6 bases; junction bases outside the gene matches: 10. CDR3 length: 17 residues. The CDR3 is CASSPRSLAGGPNEQFF. The CDR3, as DNA: TGTGCCAGCAGCCCCCGCTCACTAGCGGGGGGGCCCAATGAGCAGTTCTTC.

This rearrangement joins TRBV4-2 to TRBJ1-5; the match to TRBD1 covers 7 bases. V shed 2 bases and J 2 bases; nucleotides not matched to a gene: 6. The germline CDR1 and CDR2 sequences are LGHNA and YNFKEQ. The CDR3 loop spans 16 amino acids. In DNA form, the CDR3 reads TGTGCCAGCAGCCAATCCGGGACAGCGGGCAATCAGCCCCAGCATTTT. This gives the protein CASSQSGTAGNQPQHF.

The chain links TRBV23-1 to TRBJ1-2; 8 bases align to TRBD1. TRBV23-1 counts as an open reading frame of uncertain function. The CDR3 spans 12 residues. Trimming removed 7 bases from V and 7 bases from J; junction bases left unmatched: 5. The CDR3 DNA reads TGCGCCAGCAATCAGGGGGCTGGTGGCTACACCTTC. This sequence encodes CASNQGAGGYTF.

The rearrangement links TRBV20-1 to TRBJ2-7; D remains unclear. CDR3 size: 11 residues. The V and J ends lost 2 bases and 3 bases respectively, with 5 bases between them. Germline-derived CDR1 and CDR2 are DFQATT and SNEGSKA (reference sequence). The CDR3: CSARHGYEQYF. Written as DNA, the CDR3 is TGCAGTGCTAGACACGGCTACGAGCAGTACTTC.

The genes are TRBV3-1 (or the pseudogene TRBV3-2) and TRBJ1-2; D gene unclear. Looked up from germline, CDR1 is LGHDT and CDR2 is YNNKEL (reference sequence). This CDR3 is built from 12 residues. Trimming took off 1 base at V and 5 bases at J, with 5 bases between the two ends. The CDR3: CASSQVPYGYTF. The DNA for the CDR3 is TGTGCCAGCAGCCAAGTTCCTTATGGCTACACCTTC.

This sequence joins TRBV7-9 and TRBJ2-1; D remains ambiguous. Germline values: CDR1 SEHNR, CDR2 FQNEAQ (reference sequence). The CDR3 runs to 11 residues. V was shortened by 3 bases and J by 4 bases, with 1 base between the two germline ends. CDR3 loop: CASSFYNEQFF. The CDR3 DNA is TGTGCCAGCAGCTTTTACAATGAGCAGTTCTTC.

The chain combines TRBV15 with TRBJ1-5; D is possibly TRBD1 (5 bases). This CDR3 spans 15 amino acids. V lost 0 bases and J 9 bases, leaving 15 bases between the germline ends. The germline V gene has CDR1 LNHNV and CDR2 YYDKDF (reference sequence). CDR3: CATSRDRTNGGPQHF. CDR3 sequence (DNA): TGTGCCACCAGCAGAGATCGGACCAACGGGGGGCCCCAGCATTTT.

This clone was counted a single time. J is TRBJ2-7 and V is TRBV11-2; D is ambiguous. Deletions cut 1 base from V and 2 bases from J, with 6 bases between. The germline gives CDR1 SGHAT, CDR2 FQNNGV. This CDR3 is built from 13 residues. The CDR3 DNA is TGTGCCAGCAGCTTAGGGCACCCCTACGAGCAGTACTTC. It is translated as CASSLGHPYEQYF.

The chain carries TRBV9 and TRBJ2-1, with D possibly TRBD2 on 6 matching bases. The CDR3 consists of 16 residues. In germline, CDR1 is SGDLS, CDR2 YYNGEE. The V and J ends lost 0 bases and 0 bases respectively, with 10 bases between them. CDR3 in amino acids: CASSVGPGSSYNEQFF. DNA for the CDR3: TGTGCCAGCAGCGTAGGTCCCGGGAGCTCCTACAATGAGCAGTTCTTC.

This sequence joins TRBV5-1 and TRBJ2-3; D possibly matches TRBD1 or TRBD2 (5 bases each). V lost 3 bases and J lost 5, with 13 bases in between. Germline V gives CDR1 SGHRS, CDR2 YFSETQ. The CDR3 length is 14 residues. CDR3 region: CASSSTGLGDTQYF. The DNA of the CDR3 is TGCGCCAGCAGCTCGACGGGGCTTGGAGATACGCAGTATTTT.

V usage is TRBV15 and J usage is TRBJ2-5, with unresolved D. This CDR3 has 14 residues. Germline V gene data show CDR1 as LNHNV and CDR2 as YYDKDF (reference sequence). V lost 1 base, J lost 5 bases, and 11 bases lay in between. The CDR3 DNA follows: TGTGCCACCAGCAGAGGCCCGGGTGGGGAGACCCAGTACTTC. Its translation is CATSRGPGGETQYF.